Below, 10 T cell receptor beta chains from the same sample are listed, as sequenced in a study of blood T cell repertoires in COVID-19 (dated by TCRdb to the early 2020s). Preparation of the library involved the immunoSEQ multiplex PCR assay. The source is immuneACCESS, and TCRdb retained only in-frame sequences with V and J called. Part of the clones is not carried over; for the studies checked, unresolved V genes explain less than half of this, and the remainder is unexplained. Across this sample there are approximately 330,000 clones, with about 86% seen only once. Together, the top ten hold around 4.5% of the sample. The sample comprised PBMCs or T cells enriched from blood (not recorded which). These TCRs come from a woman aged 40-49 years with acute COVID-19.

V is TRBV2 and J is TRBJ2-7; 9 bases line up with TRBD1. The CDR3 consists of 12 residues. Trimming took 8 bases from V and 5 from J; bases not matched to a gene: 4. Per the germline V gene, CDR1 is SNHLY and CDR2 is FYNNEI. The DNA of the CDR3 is TGTGCCAGCGGGACAGGGTTCGACGAGCAGTACTTC. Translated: CASGTGFDEQYF.

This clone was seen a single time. The CDR3 sequence: CASSMVAGGFRGQETQYF. CDR3 DNA sequence: TGCGCCAGCAGCATGGTGGCAGGGGGCTTTAGGGGCCAAGAGACCCAGTACTTC. This chain connects TRBV5-1 to TRBJ2-5; TRBD1 agrees at 8 bases. Germline-derived CDR1 and CDR2 are SGHRS and YFSETQ. V trimming: 4 bases; J trimming: 1 base; junction bases outside the gene matches: 15. CDR3 length: 18 residues.

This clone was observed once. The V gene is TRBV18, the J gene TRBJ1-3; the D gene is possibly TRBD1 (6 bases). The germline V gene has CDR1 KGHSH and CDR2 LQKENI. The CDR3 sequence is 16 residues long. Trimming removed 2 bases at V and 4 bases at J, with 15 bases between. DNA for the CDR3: TGTGCCAGCTCACCAGGGCGTCAGGGGAGAGGAAACACCATATATTTT. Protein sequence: CASSPGRQGRGNTIYF.

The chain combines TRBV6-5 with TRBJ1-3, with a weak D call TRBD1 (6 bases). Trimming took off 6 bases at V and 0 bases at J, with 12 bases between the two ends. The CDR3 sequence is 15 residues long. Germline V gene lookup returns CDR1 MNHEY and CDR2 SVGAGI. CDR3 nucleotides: TGTGCCAGCAGAGGGGGATCTTACTCTGGAAACACCATATATTTT. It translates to CASRGGSYSGNTIYF.

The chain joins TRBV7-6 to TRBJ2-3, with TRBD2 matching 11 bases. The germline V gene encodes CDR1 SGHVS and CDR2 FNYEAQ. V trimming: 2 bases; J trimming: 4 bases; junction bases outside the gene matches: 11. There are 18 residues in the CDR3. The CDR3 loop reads CASSLISGGAGGADTQYF. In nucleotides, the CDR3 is TGTGCCAGCAGCTTAATTAGCGGGGGGGCCGGGGGAGCAGATACGCAGTATTTT.

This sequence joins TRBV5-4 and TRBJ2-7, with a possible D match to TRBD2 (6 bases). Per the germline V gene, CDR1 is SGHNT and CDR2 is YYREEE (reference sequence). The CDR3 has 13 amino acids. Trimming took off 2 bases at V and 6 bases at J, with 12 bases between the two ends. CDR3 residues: CASSLPGVLEQYF. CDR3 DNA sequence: TGTGCCAGCAGCTTACCGGGAGTACTCGAGCAGTACTTC.

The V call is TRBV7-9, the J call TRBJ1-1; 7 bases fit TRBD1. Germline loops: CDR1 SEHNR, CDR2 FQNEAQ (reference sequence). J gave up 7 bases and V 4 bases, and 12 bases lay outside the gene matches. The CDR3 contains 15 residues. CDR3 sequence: CASSSSLRGIGEAFF. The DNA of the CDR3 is TGTGCCAGCAGCTCTAGTCTCAGGGGGATTGGTGAAGCTTTCTTT.

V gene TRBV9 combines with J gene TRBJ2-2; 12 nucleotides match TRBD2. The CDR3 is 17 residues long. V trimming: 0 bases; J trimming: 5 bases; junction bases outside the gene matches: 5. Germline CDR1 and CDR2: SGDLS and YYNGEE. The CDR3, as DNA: TGTGCCAGCAGCGTAGGGACTAGCGGGGTTGCGACCGGGGAGCTGTTTTTT. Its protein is CASSVGTSGVATGELFF.

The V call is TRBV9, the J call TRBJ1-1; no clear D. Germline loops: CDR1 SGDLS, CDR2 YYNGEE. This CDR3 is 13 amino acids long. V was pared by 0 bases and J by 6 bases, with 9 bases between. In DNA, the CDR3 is TGTGCCAGCAGCGTAGTTCTAGGCGCTGAAGCTTTCTTT. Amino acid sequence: CASSVVLGAEAFF.

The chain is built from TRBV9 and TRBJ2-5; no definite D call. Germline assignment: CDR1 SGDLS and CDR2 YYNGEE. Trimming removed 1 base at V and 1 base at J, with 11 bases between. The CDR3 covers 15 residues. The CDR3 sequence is CASSVSTSTQETQYF. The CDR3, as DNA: TGTGCCAGCAGCGTAAGTACCAGTACCCAAGAGACCCAGTACTTC.